Each of the 20 T cell receptor beta chains below was sequenced from the same sample in a study of T cell responses to AZD1222 COVID-19 vaccine. The assay was immunoSEQ multiplex PCR, and TCRdb's table has in-frame clones only and misses some. The sample lists about 100,000 clones, about 87% occurring once. The sample was peripheral blood, taken on day 0 of MenACWY control vaccination. The origin of the receptors is an adult in good health.

The chain employs TRBV7-8 and TRBJ1-4, with D maybe TRBD1 (5 bases). The germline gives CDR1 SGHVS, CDR2 FQNEAQ. The V gene lost 7 bases and the J gene lost 0 bases, with 21 bases spanning the gap. CDR3 length: 18 residues. This CDR3 reads CASNPRRQPFATNEKLFF. For the CDR3, the DNA is TGTGCCAGCAACCCACGTCGACAGCCTTTTGCAACTAATGAAAAACTGTTTTTT.

The genes are TRBV5-3 and TRBJ1-5; no firm D call. TRBV5-3 is an open reading frame, and its role is uncertain. V lost 0 bases and J lost 5, with 9 bases in between. This CDR3 contains 14 residues. The CDR3 loop is CARSLGGGDQPQHF. The CDR3 nucleotides are TGTGCCAGAAGCTTGGGAGGAGGCGATCAGCCCCAGCATTTT.

This chain uses TRBV28 with TRBJ1-5, with D possibly matching TRBD1 (5 bases). The germline V and J ends were trimmed by 6 bases and 5 bases, with 11 bases remaining between them. The CDR3 consists of 13 residues. Germline CDR1 reads MDHEN; CDR2 reads SYDVKM. The chain's CDR3 is CASRRRRDQPQHF. As DNA, the CDR3 is TGTGCCAGCAGAAGACGCAGGGATCAGCCCCAGCATTTT.

This chain links TRBV6-1 with TRBJ1-2; D remains ambiguous. The CDR3 runs 14 residues. V was clipped by 1 base and J by 6 bases, with 12 bases between them. CDR1 and CDR2 from the germline V gene are MNHNS and SASEGT. The CDR3 reads CASSEGHSFNGYTF. The CDR3 coding sequence is TGTGCCAGCAGTGAAGGACACTCCTTTAATGGCTACACCTTC.

This chain connects TRBV4-1 to TRBJ2-7, with 7 bases matching TRBD2. The germline V gene encodes CDR1 MGHRA and CDR2 YSYEKL. V dropped 1 base and J dropped 4; count of bases not matched to a gene: 7. The CDR3 contains 15 residues. The CDR3 protein is CASSQVGEGPYEQYF. As DNA, the CDR3 is TGCGCCAGCAGCCAAGTGGGGGAGGGCCCATACGAGCAGTACTTC.

The CDR3 sequence: CASSTRETQYF. Here the CDR3 DNA reads TGTGCCAGCAGCACCAGGGAGACCCAGTACTTC. V usage is TRBV7-8 and J usage is TRBJ2-5; D is ambiguous. CDR3 length: 11 residues. V was pared by 5 bases and J by 5 bases, with 6 bases between. CDR1 and CDR2 (germline): SGHVS, FQNEAQ.

This chain joins TRBV19 and TRBJ1-6; D remains unclear. This CDR3 has 14 amino acids. Germline V lookup: CDR1 LNHDA, CDR2 SQIVND (reference sequence). V was trimmed by 7 bases and J by 4 bases, leaving 11 bases between them. CDR3 DNA sequence: TGTGCCAGTAAAGGGCCAACGTATAATTCACCCCTCCACTTT. Encoded protein: CASKGPTYNSPLHF.

This chain links TRBV7-9 with TRBJ2-1; D possibly matches TRBD1 or TRBD2 (5 bases each). V lost 2 bases to trimming and J lost 9 bases, with 11 bases between them. The CDR3 totals 13 residues. CDR1 is SEHNR and CDR2 is FQNEAQ in the germline V gene (reference sequence). This chain's CDR3 is CASSLSHGTEQFF. CDR3 nucleotide sequence: TGTGCCAGCAGCTTAAGTCACGGGACTGAGCAGTTCTTC.

This rearrangement joins TRBV5-1 to TRBJ2-7; TRBD1 matches at 8 bases. V trimming: 0 bases; J trimming: 9 bases; junction bases outside the gene matches: 8. Germline CDR1 and CDR2: SGHRS and YFSETQ. The CDR3 extends over 14 amino acids. The CDR3 is CASSLEDRVEGQYF. The CDR3 DNA follows: TGCGCCAGCAGCTTGGAGGACAGGGTGGAGGGGCAGTACTTC.

J is TRBJ1-2 and V is TRBV4-2; D might be TRBD1 (5 bases). The germline V and J ends were trimmed by 4 bases and 4 bases, with 13 bases remaining between them. CDR3 length: 14 amino acids. Germline lookup yields CDR1 LGHNA and CDR2 YNFKEQ. CDR3 amino acids: CASSPLTDGYGYTF. The CDR3 DNA reads TGTGCCAGCAGCCCGTTGACAGACGGCTATGGCTACACCTTC.

The chain links TRBV5-1 to TRBJ1-5; D is unresolved. V lost 0 bases to trimming and J lost 0 bases, with 10 bases between them. This CDR3 has 16 residues. The germline V gene encodes CDR1 SGHRS and CDR2 YFSETQ. In DNA, the CDR3 is TGCGCCAGCAGCTTGGTTGGCGGCGATAGCAATCAGCCCCAGCATTTT. Residues: CASSLVGGDSNQPQHF.

This sequence joins TRBV27 and TRBJ2-1; D is possibly TRBD1 (5 bases). Trimming shortened V by 3 bases and J by 8 bases, and 8 bases separated the two germline ends. The CDR3 totals 12 residues. Germline V gene lookup returns CDR1 MNHEY and CDR2 SMNVEV (reference sequence). CDR3 in DNA: TGTGCCAGCAGTTTCTGGGGCGATGAGCAGTTCTTC. As protein: CASSFWGDEQFF.

V gene TRBV28 combines with J gene TRBJ2-1; the match to TRBD2 covers 10 bases. This CDR3 is built from 15 residues. The germline CDR1 and CDR2 sequences are MDHEN and SYDVKM. With 4 bases clipped from V and 8 bases from J, the junction kept 8 bases outside the gene matches. The CDR3 coding sequence is TGTGCCAGCAGTTCCCCGGGACTAGCGAGGGATGAGCAGTTCTTC. This codes for CASSSPGLARDEQFF.

The count of this clone is one. The chain uses TRBV30 and TRBJ1-3; D is ambiguous. V was pared by 3 bases and J by 0 bases, with 12 bases between. This CDR3 spans 15 amino acids. The V gene's germline CDR1 is GTSNPN and CDR2 SVGIG (reference sequence). Here the CDR3 reads CAWREGANSGNTIYF. The CDR3 DNA reads as TGTGCCTGGAGGGAGGGTGCCAACTCTGGAAACACCATATATTTT.

The chain carries TRBV5-5 and TRBJ2-1; D tentatively reads TRBD1 or TRBD2 (5 bases each). Trimming took 4 bases from V and 4 from J, leaving 15 bases between them. Germline CDR1 is SGHKS and CDR2 is YYEKEE (reference sequence). The CDR3 length is 15 residues. This CDR3 reads CASSAGPGRYNEQFF. The CDR3 DNA reads TGTGCCAGCAGCGCTGGCCCGGGACGGTACAATGAGCAGTTCTTC.

This clone was seen a few times. The chain couples TRBV10-2 to TRBJ1-6, with D perhaps TRBD1 (5 bases). V lost 3 bases, J lost 7 bases, and 10 bases lay in between. Germline V lookup: CDR1 WSHSY, CDR2 SAAADI. The CDR3 is 14 residues long. CDR3 nucleotides: TGCGCCAGCAGTGAAGGGGCCATGAATTCACCCCTCCACTTT. Amino acids: CASSEGAMNSPLHF.

This clone was found once. The CDR3 is CASSQGQETQYF. CDR3 bases: TGTGCCAGCAGCCAAGGGCAAGAGACCCAGTACTTC. V is TRBV3-1 (or the pseudogene TRBV3-2) and J is TRBJ2-5; D call uncertain. The germline gives CDR1 LGHDT, CDR2 YNNKEL (reference sequence). The CDR3 length is 12 residues. V was clipped by 1 base and J by 2 bases, with 2 bases between them.

V is TRBV5-1 and J is TRBJ2-1; 11 positions match TRBD1. Looked up from germline, CDR1 is SGHRS and CDR2 is YFSETQ. The CDR3 contains 15 residues. The trim removed 5 bases at V and 6 bases at J, leaving 7 bases unmatched. The CDR3 here is CASRGGQGAANEQFF. The DNA for the CDR3 is TGCGCCAGCAGGGGTGGACAGGGGGCGGCCAATGAGCAGTTCTTC. The whole variable domain, remainder taken from reference TRBV5-1 and TRBJ2-1, is KAGVTQTPRYLIKTRGQQVTLSCSPISGHRSVSWYQQTPGQGLQFLFEYFSETQRNKGNFPGRFSGRQFSNSRSEMNVSTLELGDSALYLCASRGGQGAANEQFFGPGTRLTVL.

This clone has more than one count but fewer than ten. This chain connects TRBV4-1 to TRBJ2-7; the D gene is possibly TRBD1 (5 bases). V lost 0 bases to trimming and J lost 4 bases, with 13 bases between them. The CDR3 has 15 residues. CDR1 is MGHRA and CDR2 is YSYEKL in the germline V gene. The CDR3 DNA reads TGCGCCAGCAGCCAAGATCAGGGAATAATTTACGAGCAGTACTTC. Its translation: CASSQDQGIIYEQYF.

CDR3: CASSIKTGGTGLTGELFF. CDR3 nucleotides: TGTGCCAGTAGTATAAAGACCGGAGGGACAGGGTTGACCGGGGAGCTGTTTTTT. The chain uses TRBV19 and TRBJ2-2, with 9 bases fitting TRBD1. Germline CDR1 LNHDA, CDR2 SQIVND (reference sequence). CDR3 length: 18 residues. J gave up 5 bases and V 2 bases, and 12 bases lay outside the gene matches.